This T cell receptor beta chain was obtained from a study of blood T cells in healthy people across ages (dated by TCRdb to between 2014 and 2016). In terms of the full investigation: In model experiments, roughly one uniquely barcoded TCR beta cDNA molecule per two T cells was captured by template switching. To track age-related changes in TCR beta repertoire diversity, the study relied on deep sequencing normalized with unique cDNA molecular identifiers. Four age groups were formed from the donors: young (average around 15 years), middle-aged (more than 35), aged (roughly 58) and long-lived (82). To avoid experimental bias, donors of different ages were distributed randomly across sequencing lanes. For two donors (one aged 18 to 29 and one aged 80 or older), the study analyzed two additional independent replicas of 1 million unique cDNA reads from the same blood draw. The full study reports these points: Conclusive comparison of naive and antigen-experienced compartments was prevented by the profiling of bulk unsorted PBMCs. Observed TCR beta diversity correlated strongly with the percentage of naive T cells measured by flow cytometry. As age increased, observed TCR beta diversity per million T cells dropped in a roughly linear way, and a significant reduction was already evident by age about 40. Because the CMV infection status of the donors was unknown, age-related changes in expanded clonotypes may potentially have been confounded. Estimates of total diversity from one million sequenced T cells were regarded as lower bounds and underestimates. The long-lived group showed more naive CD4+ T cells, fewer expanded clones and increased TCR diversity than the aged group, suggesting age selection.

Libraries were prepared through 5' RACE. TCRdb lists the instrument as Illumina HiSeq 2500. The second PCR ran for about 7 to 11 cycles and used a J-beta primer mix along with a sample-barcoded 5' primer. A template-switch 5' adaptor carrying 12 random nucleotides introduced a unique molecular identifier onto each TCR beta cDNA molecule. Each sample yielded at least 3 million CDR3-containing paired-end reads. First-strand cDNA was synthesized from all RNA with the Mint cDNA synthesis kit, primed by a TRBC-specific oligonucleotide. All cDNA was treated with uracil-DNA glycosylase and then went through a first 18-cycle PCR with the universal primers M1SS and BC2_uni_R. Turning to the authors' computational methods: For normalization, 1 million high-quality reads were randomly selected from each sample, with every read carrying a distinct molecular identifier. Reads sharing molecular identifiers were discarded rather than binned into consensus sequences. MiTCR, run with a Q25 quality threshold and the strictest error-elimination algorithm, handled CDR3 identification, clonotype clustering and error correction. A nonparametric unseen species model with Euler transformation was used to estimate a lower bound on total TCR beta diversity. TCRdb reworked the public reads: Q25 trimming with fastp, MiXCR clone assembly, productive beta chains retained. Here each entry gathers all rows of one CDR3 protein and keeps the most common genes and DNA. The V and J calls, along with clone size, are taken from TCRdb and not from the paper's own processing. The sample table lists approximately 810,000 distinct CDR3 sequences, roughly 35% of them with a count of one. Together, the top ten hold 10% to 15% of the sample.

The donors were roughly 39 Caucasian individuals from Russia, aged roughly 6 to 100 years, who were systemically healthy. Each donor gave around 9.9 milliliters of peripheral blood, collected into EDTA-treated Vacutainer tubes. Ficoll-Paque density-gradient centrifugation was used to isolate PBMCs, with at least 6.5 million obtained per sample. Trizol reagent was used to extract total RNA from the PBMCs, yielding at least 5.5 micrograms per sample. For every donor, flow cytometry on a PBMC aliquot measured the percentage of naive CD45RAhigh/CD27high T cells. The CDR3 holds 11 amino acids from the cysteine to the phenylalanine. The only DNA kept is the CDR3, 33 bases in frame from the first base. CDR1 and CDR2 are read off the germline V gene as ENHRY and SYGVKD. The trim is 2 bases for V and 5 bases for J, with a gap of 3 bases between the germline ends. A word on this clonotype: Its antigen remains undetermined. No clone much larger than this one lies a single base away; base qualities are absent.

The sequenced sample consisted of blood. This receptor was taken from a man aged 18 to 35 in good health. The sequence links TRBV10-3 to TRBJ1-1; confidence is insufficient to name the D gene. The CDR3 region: CAISERTEAFF. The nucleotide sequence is TGTGCCATCAGTGAGAGGACTGAAGCTTTCTTT.